Listed below are T cell receptor beta chains from one sample, sequenced in a study of cytomegalovirus exposure and HLA in healthy donors. Assay used: immunoSEQ multiplex PCR; TCRdb lists only in-frame clones, some missing. This sample has some 150,000 clones, with around 85% found just once. The specimen was PBMCs. These receptors originate from a woman aged 30 to 39 in good health and CMV-seronegative. The conserved cysteine and the conserved F or W are not part of the CDR3 here. The order of the fields is V gene, clone size, CDR3 protein. The size of a clone is reported for some rows only, either as once, few or many, or as a class for expanded clones.

>TRBV6-5|-
ASRATANTEAF
>TRBV7-6|-
ASSLALAGGPRTQY
>TRBV5-1|once
ASTDSSGGTYNEQF
>TRBV15|-
ATSRDRDSGSRQF
>TRBV11-2|once
ASSSLRGFEKLF
>TRBV2|few
ASSQVGLSGANVLT
>TRBV13|-
ASSGLAGGNEQF
>TRBV4-3|-
ASSQHSSRGTDTQY
>TRBV19|-
ASSMAGTGDTGELF
>TRBV5-1|-
ASSLRGGTETQY
>TRBV11-2|-
ASSQRTAPADTYEQY
>TRBV29-1|few
SVEDLRRAGEAF
>TRBV6-1|-
ASTRERGNTEAF
>TRBV18|-
ASSRSQGARTEAF
>TRBV5-1|many
ASSLDWQGLGNTIY
>TRBV7-3|once
ASSLDPGSEQF
>TRBV2|-
ASKPGQGASNYGYT
>TRBV5-4|once
ASSLAGGGRHREQY
>TRBV4-1|-
ASSQDSPQGNQPQH